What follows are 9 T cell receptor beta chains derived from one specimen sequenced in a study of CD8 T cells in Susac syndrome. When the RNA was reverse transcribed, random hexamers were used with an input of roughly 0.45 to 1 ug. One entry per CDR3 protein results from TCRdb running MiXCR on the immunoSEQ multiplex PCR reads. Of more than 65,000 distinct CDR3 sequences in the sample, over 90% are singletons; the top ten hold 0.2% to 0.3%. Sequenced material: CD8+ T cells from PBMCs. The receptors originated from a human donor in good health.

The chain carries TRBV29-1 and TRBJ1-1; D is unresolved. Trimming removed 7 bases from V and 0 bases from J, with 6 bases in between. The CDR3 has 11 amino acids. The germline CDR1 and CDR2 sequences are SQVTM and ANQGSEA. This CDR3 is CSARLNTEAFF. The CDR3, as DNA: TGCAGCGCTCGGTTGAACACTGAAGCTTTCTTT.

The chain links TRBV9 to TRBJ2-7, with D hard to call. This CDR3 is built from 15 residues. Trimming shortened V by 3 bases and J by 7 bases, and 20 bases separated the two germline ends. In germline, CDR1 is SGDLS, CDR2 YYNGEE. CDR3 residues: CASSDRVLPVGEQYF. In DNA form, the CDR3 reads TGTGCCAGCAGCGACAGAGTCCTCCCGGTTGGGGAGCAGTACTTC.

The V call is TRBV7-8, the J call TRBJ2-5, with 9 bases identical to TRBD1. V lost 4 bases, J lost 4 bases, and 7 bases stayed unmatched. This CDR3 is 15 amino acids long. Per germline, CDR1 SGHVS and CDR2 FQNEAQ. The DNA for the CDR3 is TGTGCCAGCAGCTGGGGGACAGGGATGATAGAGACCCAGTACTTC. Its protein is CASSWGTGMIETQYF.

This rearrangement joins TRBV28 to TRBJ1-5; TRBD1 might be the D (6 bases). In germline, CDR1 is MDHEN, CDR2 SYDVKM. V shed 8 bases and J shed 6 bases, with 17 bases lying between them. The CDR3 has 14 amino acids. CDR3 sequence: CASYAGGAGQPQHF. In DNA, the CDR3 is TGTGCCAGCTATGCCGGGGGGGCTGGTCAGCCCCAGCATTTT. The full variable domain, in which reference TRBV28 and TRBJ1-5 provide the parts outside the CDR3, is DVKVTQSSRYLVKRTGEKVFLECVQDMDHENMFWYRQDPGLGLRLIYFSYDVKMKEKGDIPEGYSVSREKKERFSLILESASTNQTSMYLCASYAGGAGQPQHFGDGTRLSIL.

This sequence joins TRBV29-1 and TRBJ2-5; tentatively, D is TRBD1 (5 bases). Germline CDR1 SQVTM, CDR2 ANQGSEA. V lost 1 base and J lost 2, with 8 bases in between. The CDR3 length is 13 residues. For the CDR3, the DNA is TGCAGCGTTGAAGGGACACAACAAGAGACCCAGTACTTC. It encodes CSVEGTQQETQYF.

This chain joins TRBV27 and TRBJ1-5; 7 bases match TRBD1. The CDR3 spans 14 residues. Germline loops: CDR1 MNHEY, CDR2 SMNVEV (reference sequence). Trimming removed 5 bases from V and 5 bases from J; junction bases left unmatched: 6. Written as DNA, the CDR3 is TGTGCCAGCAGTCCAGGGGGTCGGTATCAGCCCCAGCATTTT. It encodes CASSPGGRYQPQHF.

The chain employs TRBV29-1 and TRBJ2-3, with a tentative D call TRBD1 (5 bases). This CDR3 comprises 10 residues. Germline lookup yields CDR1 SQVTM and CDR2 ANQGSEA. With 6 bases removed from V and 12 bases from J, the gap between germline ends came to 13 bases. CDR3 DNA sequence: TGCAGCGTCCCCGTGACAGCACAGTATTTT. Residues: CSVPVTAQYF.

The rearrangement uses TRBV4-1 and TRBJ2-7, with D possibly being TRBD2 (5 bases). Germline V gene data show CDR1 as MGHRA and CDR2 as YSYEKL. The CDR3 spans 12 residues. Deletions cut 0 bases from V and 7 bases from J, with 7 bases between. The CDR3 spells CASSQDGEEQYF. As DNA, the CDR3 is TGCGCCAGCAGCCAAGATGGGGAGGAGCAGTACTTC.

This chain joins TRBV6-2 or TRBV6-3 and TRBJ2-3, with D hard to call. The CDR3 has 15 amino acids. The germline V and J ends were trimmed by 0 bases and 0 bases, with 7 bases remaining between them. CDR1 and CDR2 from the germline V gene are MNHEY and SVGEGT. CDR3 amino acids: CASSYSYASTDTQYF. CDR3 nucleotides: TGTGCCAGCAGTTACTCGTACGCTAGCACAGATACGCAGTATTTT.